This is a list of T cell receptor beta chains from one sample in a study of cytomegalovirus exposure and HLA in healthy donors. Libraries were prepared by immunoSEQ multiplex PCR; TCRdb keeps only in-frame clonotypes and omits some of them. Of about 170,000 clones detected, 62% appear once; the ten largest clones hold around 3%. The source material was PBMCs. Receptors were obtained from a man in his forties in good health and CMV-seronegative. The CDR3 runs from the conserved cysteine through the conserved F or W. The D gene is left open where the match is weak. Clone size is stated in some rows and not others, as once, few, many or a class when expanded.

D gene,clone size,J gene,V gene,CDR3 protein,CDR3 DNA
TRBD2,.,TRBJ2-1,TRBV4-3,CSSSQGILAGAYNEQFF,TGCTCCAGCAGCCAAGGCATCCTAGCGGGAGCCTACAATGAGCAGTTCTTC
.,.,TRBJ1-1,TRBV30,CAWSLTPVVTEAFF,TGTGCCTGGAGTTTAACACCAGTGGTCACTGAAGCTTTCTTT
.,.,TRBJ1-4,TRBV7-6,CASSLVAGIDTNEKLFF,TGTGCCAGCAGCTTAGTTGCAGGGATAGATACTAATGAAAAACTGTTTTTT
.,.,TRBJ2-3,TRBV7-6,CASSLPWRDVADTQYF,TGTGCCAGCAGCTTACCTTGGAGGGACGTGGCAGATACGCAGTATTTT
TRBD2,once,TRBJ2-1,TRBV10-3,CAISLTSDTHNEQFF,TGTGCCATCAGCCTGACTAGCGACACCCACAATGAGCAGTTCTTC
.,few,TRBJ2-7,TRBV6-5,CASSLDSSRFYEQYF,TGTGCCAGCAGCCTCGACAGCAGCCGCTTCTACGAGCAGTACTTC
TRBD2,.,TRBJ2-3,TRBV11-2,CASSPSGRGTDTQYF,TGTGCCAGCAGCCCCAGCGGGAGAGGCACAGATACGCAGTATTTT
TRBD1,few,TRBJ2-7,TRBV30,CAWTRTGYYEQYF,TGTGCCTGGACACGGACAGGGTACTACGAGCAGTACTTC
TRBD2,.,TRBJ2-3,TRBV14,CASSQDSGPIADTQYF,TGTGCCAGCAGCCAAGATAGCGGGCCGATCGCAGATACGCAGTATTTT
TRBD2,.,TRBJ2-5,TRBV29-1,CSFSGTSEETQYF,TGCAGCTTTAGCGGGACTAGCGAAGAGACCCAGTACTTC
TRBD2,.,TRBJ2-5,TRBV5-1,CASSQGTSGEETQYF,TGCGCCAGCAGCCAAGGGACTAGCGGGGAAGAGACCCAGTACTTC
.,.,TRBJ2-5,TRBV19,CASSKQIQETQYF,TGTGCCAGTAGTAAACAGATTCAAGAGACCCAGTACTTC
.,.,TRBJ1-6,TRBV7-2,CASKEQGPFLPLHF,TGTGCCAGCAAGGAACAGGGTCCGTTTTTACCCCTCCACTTT
.,.,TRBJ2-3,TRBV6-5,CASSTDRFKDTQYF,TGTGCCAGCAGTACAGACAGATTTAAAGATACGCAGTATTTT
TRBD1,.,TRBJ2-3,TRBV19,CASSGRDRGPPDTQYF,TGTGCCAGTAGTGGTCGGGACAGGGGCCCACCAGATACGCAGTATTTT
TRBD2,.,TRBJ2-3,TRBV4-2,CASSQEGTGGPPDTQYF,TGTGCCAGCAGCCAAGAAGGCACGGGAGGGCCCCCAGATACGCAGTATTTT
TRBD1,few,TRBJ2-7,TRBV19,CASRKQGQGVYEQYF,TGTGCCAGTAGAAAACAGGGACAGGGTGTCTACGAGCAGTACTTC